The source of this TCR beta chain is a study of CD8 T cells in Susac syndrome. A word on this clonotype: Its specificity is not known.

Trimming took 0 bases from V and 0 from J; bases not matched to a gene: 7. CDR3 length equals 17 residues. The germline CDR1 and CDR2 sequences are MNHEY and SVGAGI. Findings of the study overall: A relatively small number of individuals underwent TCR sequencing and HLA analysis.

Random hexamers were used to reverse transcribe the RNA input (roughly 0.5 to 1 ug). One entry per CDR3 protein, called by TCRdb with MiXCR from the immunoSEQ multiplex PCR reads. The sample includes about 180,000 distinct CDR3 sequences, roughly 96% of them seen just once. The TCR originated in a human donor with multiple sclerosis. What was sequenced was CD8+ T cells from PBMCs. The J gene is TRBJ1-1, the V gene TRBV6-5; 7 bases are a match to TRBD1. In DNA, the CDR3 is TGTGCCAGCAGTTACTCGATTTCGGGACAGCTGAACACTGAAGCTTTCTTT. Amino acid sequence: CASSYSISGQLNTEAFF.